A single sample gave rise to the 16 T cell receptor beta chains below, sequenced in a study of beta chain features in type 1 diabetes (dated by TCRdb to the late 2010s). Library prep was done by the immunoSEQ multiplex PCR assay. All of the isolated RNA was reverse transcribed with the High Capacity cDNA Reverse Transcription Kit, so expressed TCRB transcripts were sequenced. In its TCRdb copy, this immuneACCESS table keeps in-frame sequences only and misses some clones. Where compared with another copy, unresolved V genes explain less than half of these, and the others have no known cause. The sample profile shows 350,000 to 450,000 clones; about 16% of them were found once. Of the sample, approximately 0.019% is held by the ten largest clones. Material: naive CD4+ T cells from blood. In the paper's terms, the cell subset or site label means: true naive CD4+ T cells. These receptors were taken from a woman aged 18-29 years in good health.

The gene calls are TRBV19 and TRBJ2-7; 9 bases line up with TRBD1. V was pared by 3 bases and J by 6 bases, with 6 bases of the junction left unmatched. Germline CDR1 LNHDA, CDR2 SQIVND (reference sequence). This CDR3 has 14 residues. CDR3 protein: CASSMGTGNREQYF. For the CDR3, the DNA is TGTGCCAGTAGTATGGGGACAGGGAATCGCGAGCAGTACTTC.

V gene TRBV4-2 combines with J gene TRBJ2-5, with D tentatively TRBD2 (5 bases). The germline CDR1 and CDR2 sequences are LGHNA and YNFKEQ. The CDR3 runs 14 residues. V dropped 2 bases and J dropped 2 bases, with 9 bases sitting between them. CDR3 loop: CASSQLAKQETQYF. The CDR3 nucleotides are TGTGCCAGCAGCCAATTAGCGAAACAAGAGACCCAGTACTTC.

V is TRBV6-5 and J is TRBJ2-3, with 7 bases matching TRBD1. The CDR3 contains 15 residues. The germline V gene encodes CDR1 MNHEY and CDR2 SVGAGI. With V trimmed by 5 bases and J by 0 bases, 5 bases remained unmatched. CDR3 in DNA: TGTGCCAGCAGTGGACAGGTCCTTAGCACAGATACGCAGTATTTT. Amino acids: CASSGQVLSTDTQYF.

The chain uses TRBV4-2 and TRBJ2-3, with 7 nucleotides matching TRBD1. The V gene end was trimmed by 1 base and the J gene end by 1 base; junction bases not matched to a gene: 11. The germline CDR1 and CDR2 sequences are LGHNA and YNFKEQ. The CDR3 length is 18 residues. The CDR3 here is CASSQGHGGQVRTDTQYF. The CDR3 region has the DNA TGTGCCAGCAGCCAAGGTCATGGTGGACAGGTACGCACAGATACGCAGTATTTT.

The rearrangement joins TRBV6-5 to TRBJ2-7, with TRBD1 as a possible D gene (7 bases). V shed 2 bases and J shed 1 base, with 12 bases lying between them. CDR1 is MNHEY, CDR2 SVGAGI, per germline. The CDR3 runs to 15 residues. The DNA of the CDR3 is TGTGCCAGCAGTTACCATCAGGGGGGATCCTACGAGCAGTACTTC. The encoded protein is CASSYHQGGSYEQYF.

This clone appeared a few times. CDR3 residues: CAIREGQGGQPQHF. CDR3 sequence (DNA): TGTGCCATCAGAGAAGGACAGGGAGGACAGCCCCAGCATTTT. The V call is TRBV10-3, the J call TRBJ1-5; 8 bases map to TRBD1. CDR1 and CDR2 (germline): ENHRY, SYGVKD. V lost 6 bases and J lost 7; bases outside the gene matches: 8. This CDR3 contains 14 residues.

The gene calls are TRBV7-2 and TRBJ2-7, with 9 bases lining up with TRBD2. V was clipped by 5 bases and J by 2 bases; unmatched bases: 4. There are 14 residues in the CDR3. Germline CDR1 reads SGHTA; CDR2 reads FQGNSA. The CDR3 reads CASSRTSGPYEQYF. CDR3 coding DNA: TGTGCCAGCAGCCGAACTAGCGGGCCCTACGAGCAGTACTTC.

This clone was seen a handful of times. This chain joins TRBV7-2 and TRBJ2-5; D may be TRBD1 (5 bases). The germline gives CDR1 SGHTA, CDR2 FQGNSA. V lost 3 bases and J 2 bases, leaving 7 bases between the germline ends. This CDR3 has 13 amino acids. For the CDR3, the DNA is TGTGCCAGCAGCTTCAACAGGCAAGAGACCCAGTACTTC. It codes for CASSFNRQETQYF.

This clone was seen a handful of times. The chain uses TRBV7-3 and TRBJ2-1, with 8 bases matching TRBD2. The ends lost 5 bases at V and 9 bases at J; junction bases unmatched: 0. Germline CDR1 SGHTA, CDR2 FQGTGA. This CDR3 has 11 amino acids. CDR3 region: CASSREGEQFF. CDR3 nucleotides: TGTGCCAGCAGCCGGGAGGGTGAGCAGTTCTTC.

The sample holds a few counts of this clone. The J gene is TRBJ2-3, the V gene TRBV5-1, with D perhaps TRBD2 (6 bases). The CDR3 length is 14 residues. The germline gives CDR1 SGHRS, CDR2 YFSETQ. Trimming removed 6 bases from V and 2 bases from J, with 13 bases in between. CDR3 coding DNA: TGCGCCAGCACTCGGGACTCGTCCACAGATACGCAGTATTTT. It codes for CASTRDSSTDTQYF.

The CDR3 protein is CASSLGTPNTGELFF. The CDR3 bases are TGCGCCAGCAGCTTGGGGACTCCGAACACCGGGGAGCTGTTTTTT. This sequence joins TRBV5-1 and TRBJ2-2, with TRBD2 as a possible D gene (5 bases). Germline assignment: CDR1 SGHRS and CDR2 YFSETQ. There are 15 residues in the CDR3. The V and J ends lost 0 bases and 0 bases respectively, with 6 bases between them. The whole variable domain, remainder taken from reference TRBV5-1 and TRBJ2-2, is KAGVTQTPRYLIKTRGQQVTLSCSPISGHRSVSWYQQTPGQGLQFLFEYFSETQRNKGNFPGRFSGRQFSNSRSEMNVSTLELGDSALYLCASSLGTPNTGELFFGEGSRLTVL.

This clone occurred a few times. The chain links TRBV28 to TRBJ2-5, with D hard to call. The V gene's germline CDR1 is MDHEN and CDR2 SYDVKM. Trimming cost V 7 bases and J 0 bases, with 3 bases left between them. The CDR3 length is 11 residues. The CDR3 here is CASNYQETQYF. DNA for the CDR3: TGTGCCAGCAACTACCAAGAGACCCAGTACTTC.

The genes are TRBV5-4 and TRBJ2-7; TRBD1 aligns across 8 bases. CDR1 is SGHNT and CDR2 is YYREEE in the germline V gene (reference sequence). The J segment lost 2 bases and the V segment lost 4 bases, leaving 8 bases of the junction unmatched. The CDR3 is 15 residues long. The CDR3 loop is CASSLGQGFAYEQYF. The CDR3 region has the DNA TGTGCCAGCAGCCTCGGACAGGGTTTTGCCTACGAGCAGTACTTC.

The chain carries TRBV2 and TRBJ2-3, with 9 positions matching TRBD2. The germline V gene has CDR1 SNHLY and CDR2 FYNNEI. V lost 7 bases and J lost 5; bases outside the gene matches: 7. CDR3 length: 14 amino acids. The CDR3 region is CASIAGVVGDTQYF. The DNA of the CDR3 is TGTGCCAGCATAGCGGGAGTAGTTGGAGATACGCAGTATTTT.

CDR3 sequence: CASSPRQGAANEQFF. As DNA, the CDR3 is TGTGCCAGCTCACCGCGACAGGGGGCCGCCAATGAGCAGTTCTTC. J is TRBJ2-1 and V is TRBV18, with 10 bases fitting TRBD1. CDR3 length: 15 amino acids. Looked up from germline, CDR1 is KGHSH and CDR2 is LQKENI. J was trimmed by 6 bases and V by 3 bases; bases with no gene match: 5.

There are a few counts of this clone. Other nucleotide sequences in the sample specify the same CDR3. The V call is TRBV20-1, the J call TRBJ1-2; D is uncertain. Trimming took 2 bases from V and 3 from J, leaving 4 bases between them. CDR1 is DFQATT, CDR2 SNEGSKA, per germline (reference sequence). CDR3 size: 11 residues. Here the CDR3 DNA reads TGCAGTGCTAGACGGGACTATGGCTACACCTTC. It translates to CSARRDYGYTF.